This entry concerns a single TCR beta chain. Its cognate antigen is unknown. The record originates from a study of response to subunit inactivated influenza vaccine. The CDR3 sequence is 12 residues long. Between the trimmed V and J ends, which lost 6 bases and 15 bases, there was a span of 17 bases. Overall study findings and caveats: The authors suggested that few new T cells are recruited per seasonal influenza vaccination.

TCRdb reprocessed the RT-PCR reads via MiXCR and lists one record per CDR3 protein. The profile shows about 620,000 distinct CDR3 sequences, over 9% of them singletons. The sample was also reused in another study, on T cells expressing NK-cell markers. From that second work: UMIs accompanied the 5'RACE template switching by which TCR beta cDNA was made. With respect to HCMV, most of the eight sequenced donors were seropositive, and one was seronegative. Several donors likewise had their CD3+CD56-NKG2C+ fraction led by these clonotypes.

The rearrangement links TRBV12-3 or TRBV12-4 to TRBJ2-2; possibly TRBD1 or TRBD2 for D (6 bases each). The receptor comes from a man aged 45-65 years who received an inactivated influenza vaccine. The specimen was PBMCs from blood, collected on the day of vaccination. The CDR3 reads CASRRAEGGMFF. CDR3 coding DNA: TGTGCCAGCAGACGCGCCGAGGGGGGAATGTTTTTT.